One T cell receptor (beta chain) is described in this entry. As yet, its antigen is unknown. The method was immunoSEQ multiplex PCR; TCRdb's version includes in-frame clones alone and lacks a portion of them. This sample yields tens of thousands of clones, of which approximately 85% are seen a single time; about 5% belongs to the top ten. J was trimmed by 1 base and V by 4 bases; bases with no gene match: 9. Germline assignment: CDR1 SGDLS and CDR2 YYNGEE. This CDR3 contains 16 residues. This specimen comes from a study of radiotherapy plus CTLA-4 blockade in lung cancer. Overall study findings and caveats: The best prediction of response reportedly came from early blood T cell clone dynamics, with interferon-beta.

The receptor's source is a human donor with non-small cell lung cancer whose response to radiotherapy plus ipilimumab could not be evaluated. Here the sequenced sample was peripheral blood, taken from a patient treated with radiotherapy plus ipilimumab. The gene calls are TRBV9 and TRBJ2-3, with 7 bases aligning to TRBD1. DNA of the CDR3: TGTGCCAGCAGCATCGACAGGGCTGGGGGCACAGATACGCAGTATTTT. Residues: CASSIDRAGGTDTQYF. Complete variable domain (other parts from reference TRBV9 and TRBJ2-3): DSGVTQTPKHLITATGQRVTLRCSPRSGDLSVYWYQQSLDQGLQFLIQYYNGEERAKGNILERFSAQQFPDLHSELNLSSLELGDSALYFCASSIDRAGGTDTQYFGPGTRLTVL.